The clone carrying this T cell receptor (beta chain) was counted a few times. Its antigen is still unknown. TCRdb redid the calling of the RT-PCR reads with MiXCR, one entry per CDR3 protein. The sample comprises 500,000 to 550,000 distinct CDR3 sequences, 6% to 9% of which are singletons, and approximately 13% rests with the top ten. This specimen comes from a study of response to subunit inactivated influenza vaccine. Study results and caveats: Authors proposed each seasonal influenza vaccination draws in few new T cells.

The CDR3 extends over 15 amino acids. The germline gives CDR1 MNHEY, CDR2 SMNVEV (reference sequence). Trimming took 6 bases from V and 11 from J; bases not matched to a gene: 13. This chain links TRBV27 with TRBJ1-5; 10 bases are shared with TRBD1. The sequence was collected from a man aged 50 to 75 who received an inactivated influenza vaccine. The material sequenced was PBMCs from blood, taken around 25 months after vaccination. CDR3 coding DNA: TGTGCCAGCAGCCCGACAGGGGGCTGGGCAATTTCCCAGCATTTT. Its protein is CASSPTGGWAISQHF.